A single sample is the source of the 17 T cell receptor beta chains below, sequenced in a study of T cells in Graves' hyperthyroidism and ophthalmopathy. Authors of the study amplified TCR beta CDR3 regions from RNA transcripts. The primer set for the first-round RT-PCR of the TCR CDR3 was HTBI. Via MiXCR, TCRdb re-called the multiplex PCR reads, giving one row per CDR3 protein. The top ten hold more than 6% of the sample, which has about 600,000 distinct CDR3 sequences, 12% to 15% seen once. Material: blood. Source of these receptors: a young woman with Graves' ophthalmopathy.

This clonotype was found a few times. The chain has TRBV28 and TRBJ1-1; no firm D call. CDR3 length: 15 residues. V was cut by 1 base and J by 1 base, with 10 bases left in between. CDR1 and CDR2 (germline): MDHEN, SYDVKM. The CDR3, as DNA: TGTGCCAGCAGTTTATCCGCAGTCTCGAACACTGAAGCTTTCTTT. This sequence encodes CASSLSAVSNTEAFF.

This clonotype appeared many times. The CDR3 loop reads CASSFWAGDRTSTDTQYF. The CDR3 bases are TGTGCCAGCAGCTTCTGGGCAGGAGATAGAACTAGCACAGATACGCAGTATTTT. The V and J genes are TRBV5-5 and TRBJ2-3; D gene unclear. This CDR3 has 18 residues. The V and J ends lost 2 bases and 0 bases respectively, with 19 bases between them. The germline CDR1 and CDR2 sequences are SGHKS and YYEKEE (reference sequence).

This clonotype was seen only a few times. The CDR3 DNA follows: TGCGCCAGCCGCTCCGGGACAGGGGATGAAAAACTGTTTTTT. Translating it yields CASRSGTGDEKLFF. The chain joins TRBV4-3 to TRBJ1-4, with 10 bases fitting TRBD1. V was pared by 8 bases and J by 6 bases, with 6 bases of the junction left unmatched. This CDR3 comprises 14 residues. The V gene's germline CDR1 is LGHNA and CDR2 YSLEER.

This clonotype showed up many times. The chain uses TRBV5-1 and TRBJ1-1; 7 bases map to TRBD1. Germline values: CDR1 SGHRS, CDR2 YFSETQ. The CDR3 totals 14 residues. V lost 4 bases and J lost 2; bases outside the gene matches: 5. The CDR3 reads CASSLYRGNTEAFF. DNA for the CDR3: TGCGCCAGCAGCCTGTACAGGGGAAACACTGAAGCTTTCTTT.

The J gene is TRBJ2-2, the V gene TRBV7-3, with 9 nucleotides matching TRBD1. V dropped 0 bases and J dropped 4; count of bases not matched to a gene: 6. The germline V gene encodes CDR1 SGHTA and CDR2 FQGTGA. The CDR3 spans 17 residues. CDR3 amino acids: CASSLTPQGASTGELFF. The CDR3 DNA follows: TGTGCCAGCAGCTTAACCCCACAGGGGGCTAGCACCGGGGAGCTGTTTTTT.

The gene calls are TRBV2 and TRBJ2-5; D is perhaps TRBD1 (6 bases). Germline V gene sequence: CDR1 SNHLY, CDR2 FYNNEI. The V gene lost 4 bases and the J gene lost 4 bases, with 16 bases spanning the gap. CDR3 length equals 15 residues. Written as DNA, the CDR3 is TGTGCCAGCAGTGGACAGGTCACAAGTGGAGAGACCCAGTACTTC. This translates into CASSGQVTSGETQYF.

This clonotype came up many times. The CDR3 protein is CASRHRDITTDTQYF. The CDR3, as DNA: TGTGCCAGCAGGCACCGGGACATAACCACAGATACGCAGTATTTT. This rearrangement joins TRBV2 to TRBJ2-3; D possibly corresponds to TRBD1 (6 bases). CDR1 SNHLY and CDR2 FYNNEI come from the germline V gene. The CDR3 is made up of 15 amino acids. With 6 bases removed from V and 2 bases from J, the gap between germline ends came to 15 bases. Looking up the rest from reference TRBV2 and TRBJ2-3 gives the full variable domain: EPEVTQTPSHQVTQMGQEVILRCVPISNHLYFYWYRQILGQKVEFLVSFYNNEISEKSEIFDDQFSVERPDGSNFTLKIRSTKLEDSAMYFCASRHRDITTDTQYFGPGTRLTVL.

This clonotype occurred many times. V and J are TRBV12-5 and TRBJ2-1, with 10 bases fitting TRBD2. The V segment lost 6 bases and the J segment 6 bases; nucleotides outside the gene matches: 5. Germline CDR1 reads LGHNT; CDR2 reads FRNRAP. This CDR3 spans 14 amino acids. The CDR3: CASGSSGRANEQFF. The CDR3 DNA follows: TGTGCTAGTGGCTCTAGCGGGAGAGCCAATGAGCAGTTCTTC.

This clonotype was seen at least ten times. The chain is built from TRBV6-1 and TRBJ2-7; TRBD2 is a possible D gene (6 bases). V lost 6 bases to trimming and J lost 1 base, with 10 bases between them. The CDR3 consists of 13 residues. Germline loops: CDR1 MNHNS, CDR2 SASEGT. CDR3 region: CASRFSGSYEQYF. In DNA, the CDR3 is TGTGCCAGCAGGTTTAGCGGTTCCTACGAGCAGTACTTC.

To note about this clonotype: Being one base from a much bigger clone, this may be a read error. The chain recombines TRBV27 with TRBJ2-1; D gene uncertain. The DNA matches TRBJ2-7 better at its end, which makes the J call doubtful. In germline, CDR1 is MNHEY, CDR2 SMNVEV (reference sequence). The CDR3 spans 15 residues. DNA of the CDR3: TGTGCCAGCAGTTTACAGGTGCCGACCTACAATGAGCAGTACTTC. It translates to CASSLQVPTYNEQYF.

This clonotype was counted ten times or more. The V gene is TRBV28, the J gene TRBJ2-7, with a possible D match to TRBD1 (6 bases). Germline loops: CDR1 MDHEN, CDR2 SYDVKM. The CDR3 runs 15 residues. V lost 7 bases, J lost 2 bases, and 18 bases lay in between. For the CDR3, the DNA is TGTGCCAGCACTCCAGCCCAGGGGTTTACCTACGAGCAGTACTTC. It specifies CASTPAQGFTYEQYF.

This rearrangement joins TRBV12-3 or TRBV12-4 to TRBJ2-4, with D possibly being TRBD2 (7 bases). The CDR3 is made up of 16 amino acids. The V and J ends lost 7 bases and 1 base respectively, with 17 bases between them. The CDR3 nucleotides are TGTGCCAGCAATTTGGCGGGGGCTATGGCCAAAAACATTCAGTACTTC. Amino acids: CASNLAGAMAKNIQYF.

This clonotype was detected a few times. V is TRBV5-6 and J is TRBJ2-1; D may be TRBD1 (5 bases). Per germline, CDR1 SGHDT and CDR2 YYEEEE. This CDR3 is built from 16 residues. V shed 4 bases and J shed 0 bases, with 14 bases lying between them. CDR3 nucleotide sequence: TGTGCCAGCAGCCCCCAAGGGGCGAACTCCTACAATGAGCAGTTCTTC. Amino acids: CASSPQGANSYNEQFF.

The sample holds many counts of this clonotype. The chain uses TRBV2 and TRBJ2-1; TRBD1 or TRBD2 may be the D gene (5 bases each). Looked up from germline, CDR1 is SNHLY and CDR2 is FYNNEI. V lost 6 bases, J lost 5 bases, and 11 bases lay in between. CDR3 length: 13 residues. In nucleotides, the CDR3 is TGTGCCAGCAGGTTGAGAGGGGACAATGAGCAGTTCTTC. Translated: CASRLRGDNEQFF.

This clonotype was seen at least ten times. The chain's CDR3 is CATSDSTQVQFF. For the CDR3, the DNA is TGTGCCACCAGTGATTCGACACAGGTACAGTTCTTC. This chain joins TRBV24-1 and TRBJ2-1; D is possibly TRBD1 (5 bases). V gave up 2 bases and J gave up 13 bases, with 11 bases separating them. The CDR3 contains 12 residues. The germline V gene encodes CDR1 KGHDR and CDR2 SFDVKD.

This clonotype was seen at least ten times. The rearrangement uses TRBV27 and TRBJ2-1, with D maybe TRBD2 (5 bases). The length of the CDR3 is 16 residues. The germline V and J ends were trimmed by 0 bases and 8 bases, with 17 bases remaining between them. CDR1 MNHEY and CDR2 SMNVEV come from the germline V gene (reference sequence). The CDR3 sequence is CASSLSKWLAVDEQFF. Here the CDR3 DNA reads TGTGCCAGCAGTTTATCGAAATGGCTAGCTGTGGATGAGCAGTTCTTC.

Many counts were recorded for this clonotype. The J gene is TRBJ1-1, the V gene TRBV11-3; no firm D call. V was pared by 4 bases and J by 3 bases, with 9 bases between. The CDR3 is 13 residues long. Germline V CDR1 and CDR2: SGHNT, YENEEA. The CDR3 loop reads CASSSEGYTEAFF. In nucleotides, the CDR3 is TGTGCCAGCAGCTCAGAAGGGTACACTGAAGCTTTCTTT. Full variable domain (outside the CDR3, taken from reference TRBV11-3 and TRBJ1-1): EAGVVQSPRYKIIEKKQPVAFWCNPISGHNTLYWYLQNLGQGPELLIRYENEEAVDDSQLPKDRFSAERLKGVDSTLKIQPAELGDSAVYLCASSSEGYTEAFFGQGTRLTVV.